In its sample, the clone carrying this T cell receptor (beta chain) was seen many times. The sample originates from a study of T cells in Graves' hyperthyroidism and ophthalmopathy. The CDR3 sequence is 16 residues long. The germline CDR1 and CDR2 sequences are PRHDT and FYEKMQ (reference sequence). Trimming stripped 3 bases from V and 3 bases from J, with 17 bases between. An approximately 10 ml volume of fresh peripheral blood provided the PBMCs. From RNA transcripts, TCR beta CDR3 regions were amplified. A first-round RT-PCR of the TCR CDR3 used the HTBI primer set. TCRdb called the multiplex PCR reads again in MiXCR, with one record for every CDR3 protein. The sample shows fewer than 250,000 distinct CDR3 sequences, 17% of them seen only once.

This clonotype was obtained from a man between 45 and 60 years old with Graves' hyperthyroidism. The source material was blood. The V gene is TRBV13, the J gene TRBJ1-1; perhaps TRBD1 as D (5 bases). Written as DNA, the CDR3 is TGTGCCAGCAGCTTTTGGGACTTGGGGAAGGACACTGAAGCTTTCTTT. It yields the protein CASSFWDLGKDTEAFF.